This TCR beta chain was captured in a study of T cells in Graves' hyperthyroidism and ophthalmopathy. Whole-study context: At initial diagnosis, before any treatment had begun, peripheral blood was obtained. Study conclusions and caveats: A model of 13 V-J pairs discriminated ophthalmopathy from stable hyperthyroidism.

Using RNA transcripts as the source, TCR beta CDR3 regions were amplified. HTBI primers drove first-round RT-PCR of the TCR CDR3. TCRdb reanalysed the multiplex PCR reads using MiXCR and keeps one entry per CDR3 protein. This sample carries some 380,000 distinct CDR3 sequences, roughly 14% of them seen once, and the ten largest clones take less than 25%. It was uncontrolled infection, other autoimmune disease, pregnancy or lactation that excluded patients. Diagnoses were established using clinical symptoms, serum thyroxine and TRAb, thyroid ultrasound and orbital computed tomography. J lost 4 bases, V lost 0 bases, and 5 bases had no gene match. CDR1 MNHEY and CDR2 SVGEGT come from the germline V gene. This CDR3 contains 17 residues. The table lists this clonotype with many counts. Its cognate antigen is unknown.

The receptor was derived from a man aged 25 to 40 with Graves' hyperthyroidism that later progressed to Graves' ophthalmopathy. Specimen: blood. The chain carries TRBV6-2 or TRBV6-3 and TRBJ2-2; 10 bases are a match to TRBD1. CDR3 amino acids: CASSYSLRDRGTGELFF. CDR3 in DNA: TGTGCCAGCAGTTACTCCCTCCGGGACAGGGGCACCGGGGAGCTGTTTTTT.